The clone carrying this T cell receptor (beta chain) was detected only once. This sample also contains other DNA sequences that code for the same CDR3. This record comes from a study of blood T cell repertoires in COVID-19. Study context: Some COVID-19 samples were acute and others convalescent; all came from the United States, Italy and Spain.

Sequencing used immunoSEQ multiplex PCR; TCRdb keeps in-frame clones, though not all of them. The sample lists about 180,000 clones; 88% were seen once. Enrollees, about 18 to 90 years old, lived in 24 US areas. Cohorts were determined from participant-reported clinical history. V was clipped by 3 bases and J by 4 bases; unmatched bases: 3. This CDR3 comprises 14 residues. CDR1 and CDR2 from the germline V gene are MNHEY and SMNVEV (reference sequence). The sequencing input was PBMCs or T cells enriched from blood (not recorded which). V usage is TRBV27 and J usage is TRBJ2-7; TRBD2 matches at 10 bases. The TCR originated in a woman aged 18-29 years who had recovered from COVID-19. The CDR3 loop is CASSLASGSYEQYF. The CDR3 bases are TGTGCCAGCAGTTTGGCTAGCGGGAGTTACGAGCAGTACTTC.